A single sample gave rise to the 26 T cell receptor beta chains below, sequenced in a study of blood T cells in healthy people across ages (dated by TCRdb to between 2014 and 2017). Library generation was performed with 5' RACE. Sequencing used an Illumina HiSeq 2500. A second 7 to 11 cycle PCR used a sample-barcoded 5' primer and a J-beta primer mix. In-frame beta chains were kept once TCRdb had trimmed the public reads at Q25 with fastp and called clones with MiXCR. Each CDR3 protein gets just one entry, which takes the most common genes and DNA from the rows behind it. The sample has roughly 1.5 million distinct CDR3 sequences on record, 40% to 45% of them singletons. More than 4% of the sample goes to the ten largest clones. The material sequenced was blood. The source is a woman aged 18-29 years in good health.

This clonotype occurred a few times. The chain recombines TRBV6-5 with TRBJ2-3; tentatively, D is TRBD2 (5 bases). The V end was cut by 9 bases, the J end by 4 bases, with 14 bases between. CDR3 length: 13 residues. The germline CDR1 and CDR2 sequences are MNHEY and SVGAGI. The CDR3 protein is CASRLMGADTQYF. The CDR3 nucleotides are TGTGCCAGTCGACTTATGGGAGCAGATACGCAGTATTTT.

The chain uses TRBV3-1 and TRBJ2-3; the match to TRBD2 covers 8 bases. J was trimmed by 1 base and V by 3 bases; bases with no gene match: 3. Germline loops: CDR1 LGHDT, CDR2 YNNKEL (reference sequence). The CDR3 length is 15 residues. The CDR3 reads CASSHGGAGTDTQYF. The CDR3 DNA is TGTGCCAGCAGCCACGGGGGGGCCGGCACAGATACGCAGTATTTT.

This rearrangement joins TRBV7-2 to TRBJ2-7, with D maybe TRBD1 (5 bases). The germline CDR1 and CDR2 sequences are SGHTA and FQGNSA. The ends were cut back, 6 bases at V and 2 bases at J, with 11 bases in the middle. This CDR3 is 13 amino acids long. The CDR3 spells CASSRGQPYEQYF. As DNA, the CDR3 is TGTGCCAGCAGTAGGGGTCAGCCCTACGAGCAGTACTTC.

V gene TRBV20-1 combines with J gene TRBJ2-1, with D maybe TRBD2 (6 bases). V dropped 2 bases and J dropped 8 bases, with 13 bases sitting between them. The CDR3 is 13 residues long. Germline CDR1 is DFQATT and CDR2 is SNEGSKA (reference sequence). Here the CDR3 DNA reads TGCAGTGCTAGAACCAGGAGGGCCTATGAGCAGTTCTTC. It codes for CSARTRRAYEQFF.

This clonotype was detected only a few times. This sequence joins TRBV9 and TRBJ1-6, with a possible D match to TRBD1 (5 bases). The CDR3 loop spans 15 amino acids. Trimming took 0 bases from V and 8 from J, leaving 12 bases between them. The V gene's germline CDR1 is SGDLS and CDR2 YYNGEE. This CDR3 is CASSVEGAADSPLHF. The CDR3 coding sequence is TGTGCCAGCAGCGTAGAAGGGGCGGCCGATTCACCCCTCCACTTT.

V and J are TRBV28 and TRBJ1-5; D is uncertain. V was shortened by 2 bases and J by 9 bases, with 17 bases between the two germline ends. This CDR3 is built from 15 residues. Germline assignment: CDR1 MDHEN and CDR2 SYDVKM. CDR3 sequence reads: CASSLGDFSKGPQHF. Written as DNA, the CDR3 is TGTGCCAGCAGTTTAGGGGATTTTTCGAAGGGGCCCCAGCATTTT. The full variable domain, in which reference TRBV28 and TRBJ1-5 provide the parts outside the CDR3, is DVKVTQSSRYLVKRTGEKVFLECVQDMDHENMFWYRQDPGLGLRLIYFSYDVKMKEKGDIPEGYSVSREKKERFSLILESASTNQTSMYLCASSLGDFSKGPQHFGDGTRLSIL.

This clonotype was detected many times. The chain links TRBV29-1 to TRBJ2-7; no definite D call. Germline CDR1 is SQVTM and CDR2 is ANQGSEA. This CDR3 has 12 amino acids. Deletions cut 0 bases from V and 12 bases from J, with 15 bases between. The CDR3 coding sequence is TGCAGCGTTGAAGATGCACCGACCCGTCGGTACTTC. Translation gives CSVEDAPTRRYF.

With respect to this clonotype: Just one base apart from a much larger clone, this may be a read error. The rearrangement links TRBV9 to TRBJ2-3; TRBD1 might be the D (7 bases). The CDR3 has 14 amino acids. Germline CDR1 and CDR2: SGDLS and YYNGEE. The CDR3 nucleotides read TGTACCAGCAGCGTAGGGGGCGGGATGAATACGCAGTATTTT. Translated: CTSSVGGGMNTQYF.

This clonotype has ten or more counts. This rearrangement joins TRBV4-1 to TRBJ2-1, with 13 bases lining up with TRBD2. The V segment lost 5 bases and the J segment 0 bases; nucleotides outside the gene matches: 4. In germline, CDR1 is MGHRA, CDR2 YSYEKL. The CDR3 has 17 amino acids. In DNA form, the CDR3 reads TGCGCCAGCAGCTTAAGACTAGCGGGGGGCTCCTACAATGAGCAGTTCTTC. Protein sequence: CASSLRLAGGSYNEQFF.

The chain combines TRBV5-1 with TRBJ2-1; TRBD2 agrees at 14 bases. With 4 bases clipped from V and 7 bases from J, the junction kept 4 bases outside the gene matches. The CDR3 loop spans 15 amino acids. Germline V gene data show CDR1 as SGHRS and CDR2 as YFSETQ. The CDR3 sequence: CASSTRTSGGNEQFF. The CDR3 nucleotides are TGCGCCAGCAGCACCCGGACTAGCGGGGGGAATGAGCAGTTCTTC.

The sample holds a few counts of this clonotype. The CDR3 here is CASSPRREVPDTQYF. For the CDR3, the DNA is TGTGCCAGCAGCCCTCGGAGGGAGGTCCCAGATACGCAGTATTTT. This sequence joins TRBV7-2 and TRBJ2-3; possible D gene TRBD2, 6 bases. Germline V gives CDR1 SGHTA, CDR2 FQGNSA. Between the trimmed V and J ends, which lost 5 bases and 4 bases, there was a span of 16 bases. The CDR3 totals 15 residues.

V and J are TRBV6-2 or TRBV6-3 and TRBJ2-2; 7 bases are shared with TRBD2. The CDR3 has 15 amino acids. V gave up 4 bases and J gave up 2 bases; unmatched junction bases: 4. Germline V gene lookup returns CDR1 MNHEY and CDR2 SVGEGT. The CDR3 reads CASSLSAGNTGELFF. The CDR3 DNA follows: TGTGCCAGCAGTTTATCAGCGGGAAACACCGGGGAGCTGTTTTTT.

This clonotype was seen only once. V gene TRBV30 combines with J gene TRBJ1-1; D is unclear. Germline CDR1 reads GTSNPN; CDR2 reads SVGIG (reference sequence). V shed 2 bases and J shed 0 bases, with 4 bases lying between them. The CDR3 contains 12 residues. As DNA, the CDR3 is TGTGCCTGGAGTAGAATGAACACTGAAGCTTTCTTT. Its protein product is CAWSRMNTEAFF.

This clonotype was detected only a few times. The chain has TRBV20-1 and TRBJ1-1, with D uncertain. Trimming cost V 0 bases and J 9 bases, with 14 bases left between them. The CDR3 length is 13 residues. Germline CDR1 DFQATT, CDR2 SNEGSKA (reference sequence). As DNA, the CDR3 is TGCAGTGCTAGAGACCATCAAGGGAGTCAAGCTTTCTTT. It encodes CSARDHQGSQAFF.

This rearrangement joins TRBV28 to TRBJ2-5; TRBD2 matches at 9 bases. CDR3 length: 18 residues. V trimming: 1 base; J trimming: 0 bases; junction bases outside the gene matches: 9. Germline assignment: CDR1 MDHEN and CDR2 SYDVKM. CDR3 protein: CASSLLEASGVYQETQYF. For the CDR3, the DNA is TGTGCCAGCAGTTTATTAGAGGCTAGCGGGGTTTACCAAGAGACCCAGTACTTC.

The V and J genes are TRBV9 and TRBJ2-2, with 9 bases fitting TRBD2. CDR3 length: 16 amino acids. Germline V CDR1 and CDR2: SGDLS, YYNGEE. Germline trimming cut 6 bases from V and 3 bases from J; bases unmatched to any gene: 9. This chain's CDR3 is CASTLRASGDTGELFF. The CDR3 DNA follows: TGTGCCAGCACCCTTAGGGCTAGCGGGGACACCGGGGAGCTGTTTTTT.

This clonotype has only a few counts. The J gene is TRBJ2-3, the V gene TRBV10-1; TRBD2 matches 10 bases. V trimming: 4 bases; J trimming: 3 bases; junction bases outside the gene matches: 13. Germline V gene data show CDR1 as WNHNN and CDR2 as SYGVQD (reference sequence). The CDR3 loop spans 18 amino acids. CDR3 sequence (DNA): TGCGCCAGCAGTGGGAAGCGGGGGGGCTCTGTAGCGACAGATACGCAGTATTTT. Translated, it gives CASSGKRGGSVATDTQYF.

The chain employs TRBV7-9 and TRBJ2-7; D is tentatively TRBD1 or TRBD2 (5 bases each). Germline assignment: CDR1 SEHNR and CDR2 FQNEAQ (reference sequence). CDR3 length: 13 residues. Trimming stripped 6 bases from V and 2 bases from J, with 11 bases between. The CDR3, as DNA: TGTGCCAGCAGACGGGGCCTAGCCTACGAGCAGTACTTC. This translates into CASRRGLAYEQYF.

This chain links TRBV5-6 with TRBJ2-3; D not resolved. With 4 bases removed from V and 5 bases from J, the gap between germline ends came to 14 bases. Germline assignment: CDR1 SGHDT and CDR2 YYEEEE. This CDR3 comprises 14 residues. The CDR3 sequence is CASSIPEKGDTQYF. The CDR3 bases are TGTGCCAGCAGCATACCAGAAAAGGGAGATACGCAGTATTTT.

This clonotype was counted between two and nine times. The rearrangement links TRBV5-8 to TRBJ2-5; 7 bases match TRBD1. CDR1 is SGHTS, CDR2 YDEGEE, per germline. V shed 5 bases, J shed 5 bases, and the junction held 6 bases outside the gene matches. The CDR3 is 13 residues long. The CDR3 nucleotides are TGTGCCAGCAGACTGACAGGGATGGAGACCCAGTACTTC. As protein: CASRLTGMETQYF.

The rearrangement joins TRBV4-3 to TRBJ1-2; a weak D match, TRBD1 (6 bases). V was pared by 0 bases and J by 6 bases, with 11 bases between. CDR3 length equals 14 residues. Germline V CDR1 and CDR2: LGHNA, YSLEER. CDR3 amino acids: CASSQDVRGNGYTF. The CDR3 DNA reads TGCGCCAGCAGCCAAGACGTTAGGGGGAATGGCTACACCTTC.

The J gene is TRBJ1-2, the V gene TRBV12-3 or TRBV12-4; possibly TRBD1 for D (5 bases). The CDR3 contains 13 residues. V lost 3 bases and J lost 8, with 13 bases in between. The CDR3 nucleotides read TGTGCCAGCAGTTTTTCGGACCCAGGGGGCTACACCTTC. Protein product: CASSFSDPGGYTF.

The chain carries TRBV6-2 or TRBV6-3 and TRBJ2-1; the D is unclear. Germline lookup yields CDR1 MNHEY and CDR2 SVGEGT. The V and J ends lost 4 bases and 11 bases respectively, with 9 bases between them. The CDR3 is made up of 11 amino acids. CDR3 coding DNA: TGTGCCAGCAGTTCGAACACGCAGCAGTTCTTC. This codes for CASSSNTQQFF.

The J gene is TRBJ1-2, the V gene TRBV29-1; maybe TRBD1 (6 bases). The V end was cut by 1 base, the J end by 4 bases, with 10 bases between. CDR3 length equals 13 residues. Per the germline V gene, CDR1 is SQVTM and CDR2 is ANQGSEA. The CDR3 DNA reads TGCAGCGTTGAAGGGGGGGGGCTCTATGGCTACACCTTC. This gives the protein CSVEGGGLYGYTF.

V and J are TRBV20-1 and TRBJ1-5; D ambiguous. The ends were cut back, 6 bases at V and 0 bases at J, with 12 bases in the middle. This CDR3 spans 14 amino acids. Per germline, CDR1 DFQATT and CDR2 SNEGSKA (reference sequence). The CDR3 region is CSAYEGYSNQPQHF. DNA of the CDR3: TGCAGTGCGTACGAGGGTTATAGCAATCAGCCCCAGCATTTT.

This clonotype was detected a few times. The V gene is TRBV5-1, the J gene TRBJ2-7; 9 bases are a match to TRBD1. V shed 1 base and J 5 bases; nucleotides not matched to a gene: 4. The CDR3 extends over 14 amino acids. Germline-derived CDR1 and CDR2 are SGHRS and YFSETQ. CDR3 loop: CASSLRDRVDEQYF. In DNA, the CDR3 is TGCGCCAGCAGCTTGCGGGACAGGGTCGACGAGCAGTACTTC.